This T cell receptor (beta chain) was obtained from a study of cytomegalovirus exposure and HLA in healthy donors. Study at large: Of several hundred genotyped donors, more than 65% grouped in the Caucasian-associated ancestry cluster.

As to this clone: What it recognizes is unknown.

V dropped 3 bases and J dropped 10 bases, with 21 bases sitting between them. There are 16 residues in the CDR3. Germline V lookup: CDR1 ENHRY, CDR2 SYGVKD. General study points: Presence/absence analyses rested on an assumption that sequencing depth was roughly uniform across donors. DRB1 showed the most TCR associations and HLA-C the fewest in a later analysis, as rates varied by HLA locus.

The PCR made use of 60 Vbeta and 13 Jbeta primers. Libraries were prepared by immunoSEQ multiplex PCR; TCRdb keeps only in-frame clonotypes and omits some of them. The data hold about 170,000 clones, with around two thirds observed a single time. The TCR originated in a man in his forties or fifties in good health and CMV-seronegative. The genes are TRBV10-3 and TRBJ1-4; TRBD1 might be the D (5 bases). The sample taken for sequencing was PBMCs. CDR3 in amino acids: CAISELSGAFHGKLFF. The CDR3 DNA follows: TGTGCCATCAGTGAACTAAGTGGGGCGTTTCACGGAAAACTGTTTTTT.